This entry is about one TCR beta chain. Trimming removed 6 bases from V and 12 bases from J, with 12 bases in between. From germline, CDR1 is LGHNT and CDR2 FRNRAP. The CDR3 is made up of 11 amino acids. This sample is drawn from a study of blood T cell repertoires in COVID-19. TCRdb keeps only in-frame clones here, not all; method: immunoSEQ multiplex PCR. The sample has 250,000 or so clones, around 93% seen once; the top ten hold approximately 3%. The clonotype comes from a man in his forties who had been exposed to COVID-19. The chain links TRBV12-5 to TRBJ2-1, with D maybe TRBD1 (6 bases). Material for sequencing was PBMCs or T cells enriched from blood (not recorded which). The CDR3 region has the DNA TGTGCTAGTGGGGTGGACAGAGGGCAGTTCTTC. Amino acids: CASGVDRGQFF.